The 17 T cell receptor beta chains reported below all come from one sample, sequenced in a study of blood T cells in healthy people across ages (dated by TCRdb to 2013 to 2016). Libraries came from 5' RACE. For sequencing, an Illumina HiSeq 2500 was employed. A second roughly 7 to 12 cycle PCR used a sample-barcoded 5' primer and a J-beta primer mix. Using fastp trimming at Q25 and MiXCR clonotype assembly, TCRdb reanalyzed the public sequencing data and kept in-frame beta chains. Duplicate CDR3 protein sequences are folded into a single record with the most common DNA and genes. The sample records about 1.6 million distinct CDR3 sequences, 30% to 40% of which are singletons. The ten largest clones represent roughly 10% of the sample. What was sequenced was blood. Receptors were obtained from a woman younger than 45 in good health.

This CDR3 reads CSARGRTGASGANVLTF. CDR3 DNA: TGCAGTGCTAGAGGCCGGACAGGGGCCTCTGGGGCCAACGTCCTGACTTTC. The chain carries TRBV20-1 and TRBJ2-6; TRBD1 matches 9 bases. With V trimmed by 1 base and J by 0 bases, 4 bases remained unmatched. The CDR3 spans 17 residues. The germline V gene has CDR1 DFQATT and CDR2 SNEGSKA (reference sequence).

The CDR3 DNA follows: TGTGCTAGTGGGGAGGGGGCCCTCACAGATACGCAGTATTTT. Translating gives CASGEGALTDTQYF. The J gene is TRBJ2-3, the V gene TRBV12-5; a weak D match, TRBD1 (7 bases). V shed 6 bases and J shed 2 bases, with 12 bases lying between them. CDR1 is LGHNT, CDR2 FRNRAP, per germline. CDR3 length: 14 residues.

This chain links TRBV11-2 with TRBJ2-7, with 7 bases that match TRBD2. Germline V CDR1 and CDR2: SGHAT, FQNNGV. With V trimmed by 1 base and J by 5 bases, 8 bases remained unmatched. The CDR3 spans 15 residues. This CDR3 reads CASSLATSNPHEQYF. CDR3 DNA: TGTGCCAGCAGCTTAGCGACTAGCAATCCCCACGAGCAGTACTTC.

The chain is built from TRBV6-2 or TRBV6-3 and TRBJ2-1; the D is unclear. V was cut by 5 bases and J by 7 bases, with 18 bases left in between. The length of the CDR3 is 15 residues. In germline, CDR1 is MNHEY, CDR2 SVGEGT. The chain's CDR3 is CASSPHRSSTNEQFF. The DNA for the CDR3 is TGTGCCAGCAGTCCTCACAGATCCTCTACGAATGAGCAGTTCTTC.

The chain employs TRBV7-9 and TRBJ2-3; tentatively, D is TRBD2 (6 bases). CDR1 is SEHNR and CDR2 is FQNEAQ in the germline V gene (reference sequence). The CDR3 loop spans 15 amino acids. The ends were cut back, 4 bases at V and 4 bases at J, with 15 bases in the middle. Written as DNA, the CDR3 is TGTGCCAGCAGCTACGTGGGAGGAAGCCCAGATACGCAGTATTTT. It specifies CASSYVGGSPDTQYF.

A few counts support this clonotype. This chain joins TRBV27 and TRBJ2-5; D might be TRBD1 (6 bases). Germline CDR1 and CDR2: MNHEY and SMNVEV (reference sequence). This CDR3 has 14 amino acids. Trimming shortened V by 6 bases and J by 0 bases, and 11 bases separated the two germline ends. The CDR3 loop reads CASSSHRDQETQYF. As DNA, the CDR3 is TGTGCCAGCAGCTCCCACAGGGACCAAGAGACCCAGTACTTC.

This clonotype turned up a few times. The rearrangement joins TRBV3-1 to TRBJ1-2; maybe TRBD1 (5 bases). V lost 0 bases and J lost 6, with 8 bases in between. Germline assignment: CDR1 LGHDT and CDR2 YNNKEL (reference sequence). This CDR3 has 13 residues. CDR3 DNA: TGTGCCAGCAGCCAAGACAGGGTCAATGGCTACACCTTC. Its protein product is CASSQDRVNGYTF.

The chain couples TRBV6-1 to TRBJ1-1; D is ambiguous. This CDR3 has 14 amino acids. V lost 10 bases and J lost 5, with 20 bases in between. Germline V lookup: CDR1 MNHNS, CDR2 SASEGT. Written as DNA, the CDR3 is TGTGCCACCATCCAGGACTTGGGAGAGACTGAAGCTTTCTTT. Translation gives CATIQDLGETEAFF.

The chain couples TRBV6-5 to TRBJ2-7; 9 positions agree with TRBD1. Germline V CDR1 and CDR2: MNHEY, SVGAGI. CDR3 length: 14 amino acids. The ends lost 4 bases at V and 5 bases at J; junction bases unmatched: 6. CDR3 DNA: TGTGCCAGCAGTTCAACGGGACAGGGACACGAGCAGTACTTC. It is translated as CASSSTGQGHEQYF.

This clonotype was counted between two and nine times. The gene calls are TRBV5-1 and TRBJ1-4; 7 nucleotides align to TRBD1. CDR3 length: 15 amino acids. V was pared by 0 bases and J by 6 bases, with 5 bases of the junction left unmatched. Germline V gene sequence: CDR1 SGHRS, CDR2 YFSETQ. The CDR3, as DNA: TGCGCCAGCAGCTTGGGAGACAGGGATCATGAAAAACTGTTTTTT. Its translation is CASSLGDRDHEKLFF.

The chain is built from TRBV20-1 and TRBJ2-1, with D possibly being TRBD2 (5 bases). The germline gives CDR1 DFQATT, CDR2 SNEGSKA (reference sequence). The V and J ends lost 1 base and 12 bases respectively, with 16 bases between them. The CDR3 has 13 residues. The CDR3 sequence: CSARGFLQSGQFF. CDR3 nucleotides: TGCAGTGCTAGAGGATTTTTGCAGAGCGGGCAGTTCTTC.

The chain carries TRBV7-2 and TRBJ2-3; 10 nucleotides line up with TRBD2. Germline-derived CDR1 and CDR2 are SGHTA and FQGNSA. The junction had 1 base not matched to a gene; V was cut back by 0 bases and J by 4 bases. The CDR3 is 15 residues long. The CDR3 loop is CASSLASGGSDTQYF. In DNA form, the CDR3 reads TGTGCCAGCAGCTTAGCTAGCGGGGGGTCAGATACGCAGTATTTT.

This sequence joins TRBV6-6 and TRBJ2-3; D assignment may be TRBD1 or TRBD2 (5 bases each). V was pared by 7 bases and J by 0 bases, with 17 bases between. This CDR3 is built from 16 residues. CDR1 and CDR2 from the germline V gene are MNHNY and SVGAGI (reference sequence). The CDR3 reads CASTISGRESTDTQYF. CDR3 sequence (DNA): TGTGCCAGCACCATCTCGGGGCGAGAGAGCACAGATACGCAGTATTTT.

Note on this clonotype: A junction boundary mismatches the germline segment, possibly from a read error. The chain is built from TRBV30 and TRBJ1-1; 11 bases are shared with TRBD1. Per the germline V gene, CDR1 is GTSNPN and CDR2 is SVGIG (reference sequence). This CDR3 has 15 amino acids. CDR3 sequence reads: CAWRPTGDRGTEAFF. The CDR3 bases are TGCGCCTGGAGGCCTACAGGGGACAGGGGGACTGAAGCTTTCTTT. The whole variable domain, filled in from reference TRBV30 and TRBJ1-1, reads SQTIHQWPATLVQPVGSPLSLECTVEGTSNPNLYWYRQAAGRGLQLLFYSVGIGQISSEVPQNLSASRPQDRQFILSSKKLLLSDSGFYLCAWRPTGDRGTEAFFGQGTRLTVV.

V usage is TRBV12-3 or TRBV12-4 and J usage is TRBJ2-7; D is tentatively TRBD1 or TRBD2 (5 bases each). The CDR3 consists of 14 residues. Trimming stripped 5 bases from V and 3 bases from J, with 14 bases between. CDR3 sequence (DNA): TGTGCCAGCAGTCACGGACGGGGCGTCTACGAGCAGTACTTC. Amino acids: CASSHGRGVYEQYF.

The V call is TRBV28, the J call TRBJ2-3; the match to TRBD1 covers 9 bases. The CDR3 has 18 residues. Looked up from germline, CDR1 is MDHEN and CDR2 is SYDVKM. J was trimmed by 4 bases and V by 5 bases; bases with no gene match: 16. Here the CDR3 reads CASSPGWVRDRVSDTQYF. The CDR3 region has the DNA TGTGCCAGCAGTCCAGGTTGGGTCCGGGACAGGGTGTCAGATACGCAGTATTTT.

Here the CDR3 reads CAWSPGRAMNTEAFF. CDR3 coding DNA: TGTGCCTGGAGTCCAGGGAGGGCCATGAACACTGAAGCTTTCTTT. This chain links TRBV30 with TRBJ1-1, with TRBD1 as a possible D gene (5 bases). Per germline, CDR1 GTSNPN and CDR2 SVGIG (reference sequence). This CDR3 spans 15 amino acids. V was shortened by 2 bases and J by 0 bases, with 13 bases between the two germline ends.